Presented here are 32 T cell receptor beta chains from one specimen sequenced in a study of cytomegalovirus exposure and HLA in healthy donors. In the PCR, 60 Vbeta and 13 Jbeta primers were used. Data came from immunoSEQ multiplex PCR; TCRdb stores just in-frame clones and leaves some out. The sample lists about 55,000 clones, roughly 80% seen once, with roughly 1.5% in the top ten. The sample comprised PBMCs. The receptors come from a man aged 25 to 45 in good health and CMV-seronegative.

The chain carries TRBV2 and TRBJ1-4, with D tentatively TRBD1 (5 bases). The germline gives CDR1 SNHLY, CDR2 FYNNEI. Trimming left V 4 bases short and J 3 bases short, with 18 bases between. The CDR3 loop spans 17 amino acids. CDR3 protein: CASSGYGGVGANEKLFF. In DNA form, the CDR3 reads TGTGCCAGCAGTGGCTACGGAGGGGTCGGGGCTAATGAAAAACTGTTTTTT.

A single count supports this clone. This chain connects TRBV5-4 to TRBJ2-7; TRBD2 matches at 14 bases. The trim removed 4 bases at V and 6 bases at J, leaving 6 bases unmatched. The germline V gene has CDR1 SGHNT and CDR2 YYREEE (reference sequence). The CDR3 contains 15 residues. CDR3 nucleotide sequence: TGTGCCAGCAGCCCCCCCGGACTAGCGGGAGGCGAGCAGTACTTC. This translates into CASSPPGLAGGEQYF.

This chain joins TRBV4-3 and TRBJ2-2; D unclear. CDR3 length equals 16 residues. V lost 0 bases, J lost 1 base, and 9 bases lay in between. Germline V gives CDR1 LGHNA, CDR2 YSLEER. The CDR3 DNA reads TGCGCCAGCAGCCAAGAACGGTCCTGGAACACCGGGGAGCTGTTTTTT. Translating gives CASSQERSWNTGELFF.

The chain combines TRBV5-5 with TRBJ2-7; 8 bases are a match to TRBD1. Trimming removed 4 bases from V and 1 base from J; junction bases left unmatched: 7. CDR3 length equals 15 residues. Germline V CDR1 and CDR2: SGHKS, YYEKEE (reference sequence). CDR3 nucleotide sequence: TGTGCCAGCAGCCCGCAGGGGGCGGTTTCCTACGAGCAGTACTTC. Translated: CASSPQGAVSYEQYF.

The V call is TRBV5-1, the J call TRBJ2-1, with TRBD2 identical over 8 bases. The CDR3 is made up of 15 amino acids. V shed 2 bases, J shed 2 bases, and the junction held 3 bases outside the gene matches. The germline gives CDR1 SGHRS, CDR2 YFSETQ. The CDR3 DNA reads as TGCGCCAGCAGCTTTAGCGGGAACCCCTACAATGAGCAGTTCTTC. This gives the protein CASSFSGNPYNEQFF.

The chain uses TRBV10-3 and TRBJ1-2; D may be TRBD1 (6 bases). The V gene's germline CDR1 is ENHRY and CDR2 SYGVKD. This CDR3 comprises 13 residues. V gave up 8 bases and J gave up 6 bases, with 16 bases separating them. The CDR3 region has the DNA TGTGCCATCCGCAAGGCAGGGGCGGATGGCTACACCTTC. This gives the protein CAIRKAGADGYTF.

The chain recombines TRBV7-2 with TRBJ2-7; 9 bases agree with TRBD2. Germline V gives CDR1 SGHTA, CDR2 FQGNSA. Losses at the gene ends were 4 bases for V and 2 bases for J; bases not matched to a gene: 18. The CDR3 runs 19 residues. Written as DNA, the CDR3 is TGTGCCAGCAGCTCGCGGGGGGGCAGGGTCGACCGAAACCCCTACGAGCAGTACTTC. Its translation is CASSSRGGRVDRNPYEQYF.

This clone was picked up a small number of times. The chain combines TRBV6-5 with TRBJ2-5, with 8 bases aligning to TRBD1. V dropped 5 bases and J dropped 3; count of bases not matched to a gene: 2. Germline V CDR1 and CDR2: MNHEY, SVGAGI. The CDR3 covers 13 residues. The CDR3 region is CASSRTGKETQYF. CDR3 bases: TGTGCCAGCAGTCGGACAGGGAAAGAGACCCAGTACTTC.

This chain joins TRBV7-2 and TRBJ2-5; 10 nucleotides line up with TRBD2. The germline V gene encodes CDR1 SGHTA and CDR2 FQGNSA. CDR3 length: 14 amino acids. With V trimmed by 4 bases and J by 6 bases, 5 bases remained unmatched. The CDR3 reads CASSSPSGGKTQYF. The CDR3 DNA reads TGTGCCAGCAGCTCACCTAGCGGGGGAAAGACCCAGTACTTC.

The chain joins TRBV19 to TRBJ1-3, with D unclear. V was clipped by 7 bases and J by 0 bases, with 10 bases between them. This CDR3 region has 14 residues. Looked up from germline, CDR1 is LNHDA and CDR2 is SQIVND (reference sequence). The CDR3 region is CASTPGYSGNTIYF. The CDR3 nucleotides are TGTGCCAGTACTCCAGGTTACTCTGGAAACACCATATATTTT.

The chain carries TRBV7-6 and TRBJ2-1, with 10 bases that match TRBD2. Germline V lookup: CDR1 SGHVS, CDR2 FNYEAQ. The CDR3 has 17 residues. V was clipped by 5 bases and J by 0 bases; unmatched bases: 7. The DNA of the CDR3 is TGTGCCAGCAGCCTGAGCGGGGGGGCGATCTCCTACAATGAGCAGTTCTTC. It is translated as CASSLSGGAISYNEQFF.

The chain has TRBV6-5 and TRBJ1-1; D is unclear. This CDR3 region has 15 residues. Germline V gives CDR1 MNHEY, CDR2 SVGAGI. V lost 0 bases to trimming and J lost 1 base, with 9 bases between them. The CDR3: CASSYSRASNTEAFF. CDR3 sequence (DNA): TGTGCCAGCAGTTACTCGAGAGCCTCGAACACTGAAGCTTTCTTT.

This chain joins TRBV29-1 and TRBJ1-3, with a weak D call TRBD1 (5 bases). Per the germline V gene, CDR1 is SQVTM and CDR2 is ANQGSEA. The CDR3 consists of 14 residues. Trimming shortened V by 5 bases and J by 0 bases, and 11 bases separated the two germline ends. The CDR3 DNA follows: TGCAGCGTTAATGGGGGGGGCTCTGGAAACACCATATATTTT. Its translation is CSVNGGGSGNTIYF.

The chain uses TRBV5-6 and TRBJ1-4, with 8 bases matching TRBD1. This CDR3 contains 18 residues. CDR1 SGHDT and CDR2 YYEEEE come from the germline V gene. Trimming cost V 3 bases and J 3 bases; bases outside gene matches: 13. The CDR3 DNA is TGTGCCAGCAGCTCAACATTCGACAGGGGAGTTGCTAATGAAAAACTGTTTTTT. Residues: CASSSTFDRGVANEKLFF.

V is TRBV5-8 and J is TRBJ1-5; a weak D match, TRBD1 (5 bases). V shed 5 bases and J shed 7 bases, with 13 bases lying between them. The CDR3 covers 13 residues. Germline CDR1 SGHTS, CDR2 YDEGEE. DNA of the CDR3: TGTGCCAGCAGTTTATCAGGGCTCCAGCCCCAGCATTTT. The encoded protein is CASSLSGLQPQHF.

The chain has TRBV7-9 and TRBJ1-3, with 7 bases matching TRBD1. Germline V CDR1 and CDR2: SEHNR, FQNEAQ (reference sequence). This CDR3 region has 16 residues. V was pared by 4 bases and J by 5 bases, with 11 bases of the junction left unmatched. The CDR3 coding sequence is TGTGCCAGCAGCTACGACGGGACAGCTAGGCGAAACACCATATATTTT. Amino acids: CASSYDGTARRNTIYF.

The chain carries TRBV7-6 and TRBJ2-6; possibly TRBD2 for D (5 bases). CDR1 is SGHVS and CDR2 is FNYEAQ in the germline V gene. This CDR3 is built from 14 residues. V was shortened by 8 bases and J by 4 bases, with 12 bases between the two germline ends. The CDR3 here is CASRRGGGANVLTF. The CDR3 DNA follows: TGTGCCAGCCGCCGCGGAGGAGGGGCCAACGTCCTGACTTTC.

The genes are TRBV2 and TRBJ2-7; TRBD1 is a possible D gene (7 bases). This CDR3 has 15 amino acids. Per the germline V gene, CDR1 is SNHLY and CDR2 is FYNNEI. Deletions cut 6 bases from V and 3 bases from J, with 18 bases between. The CDR3 reads CASSAGQLIFYEQYF. The CDR3, as DNA: TGTGCCAGCAGCGCGGGACAGTTAATTTTCTACGAGCAGTACTTC.

A few counts support this clone. The gene calls are TRBV4-2 and TRBJ2-1; 11 nucleotides line up with TRBD2. The CDR3 runs 18 residues. Germline lookup yields CDR1 LGHNA and CDR2 YNFKEQ. Trimming cost V 0 bases and J 4 bases; bases outside gene matches: 8. CDR3 DNA: TGTGCCAGCAGCCAAGATGGAGGTGTAGCGGGGGGGTACAATGAGCAGTTCTTC. Translating gives CASSQDGGVAGGYNEQFF.

V and J are TRBV6-1 and TRBJ2-3; D unclear. Trimming shortened V by 1 base and J by 4 bases, and 9 bases separated the two germline ends. The length of the CDR3 is 14 residues. Germline CDR1 and CDR2: MNHNS and SASEGT. CDR3 coding DNA: TGTGCCAGCAGTGAAGGCGGTGGTGCAGATACGCAGTATTTT. It specifies CASSEGGGADTQYF.

The J gene is TRBJ1-4, the V gene TRBV11-2, with 8 positions matching TRBD1. CDR3 length: 15 residues. Unmatched junction bases numbered 6, after V lost 5 bases and J lost 4 bases. Germline CDR1 reads SGHAT; CDR2 reads FQNNGV. The CDR3, as DNA: TGTGCCAGCAGCGGAAGACAGGGGAGTAATGAAAAACTGTTTTTT. Amino acid sequence: CASSGRQGSNEKLFF.

The V call is TRBV19, the J call TRBJ1-1; unclear D gene. Germline V gives CDR1 LNHDA, CDR2 SQIVND (reference sequence). CDR3 length: 14 amino acids. V shed 1 base and J shed 0 bases, with 6 bases lying between them. The CDR3: CASSIGRVNTEAFF. CDR3 DNA: TGTGCCAGTAGTATAGGGAGAGTGAACACTGAAGCTTTCTTT.

The rearrangement uses TRBV7-9 and TRBJ2-4; maybe TRBD1 (5 bases). The CDR3 covers 16 residues. Trimming took 6 bases from V and 1 from J, leaving 16 bases between them. Germline CDR1 is SEHNR and CDR2 is FQNEAQ (reference sequence). This chain's CDR3 is CASSPSTAAAKNIQYF. In DNA, the CDR3 is TGTGCCAGCAGTCCCTCGACAGCAGCGGCCAAAAACATTCAGTACTTC.

This clone was detected a few times. This chain uses TRBV27 with TRBJ2-1; maybe TRBD1 (5 bases). V dropped 6 bases and J dropped 1 base, with 10 bases sitting between them. The CDR3 has 14 residues. Germline CDR1 is MNHEY and CDR2 is SMNVEV (reference sequence). The CDR3 sequence: CASRIKGSYNEQFF. CDR3 nucleotides: TGTGCCAGCAGGATAAAGGGGTCCTACAATGAGCAGTTCTTC.

The chain has TRBV5-6 and TRBJ1-2; 8 nucleotides line up with TRBD1. This CDR3 has 14 amino acids. V gave up 3 bases and J gave up 4 bases; unmatched junction bases: 5. Per germline, CDR1 SGHDT and CDR2 YYEEEE. The CDR3 DNA reads TGTGCCAGCAGCTCTCGCGGACAGGGCTATGGCTACACCTTC. Residues: CASSSRGQGYGYTF.

Notes on this clone: Other DNA sequences in the sample encode the same CDR3. The chain employs TRBV28 and TRBJ1-6; D is unresolved. Trimming took 10 bases from V and 2 from J, leaving 15 bases between them. The CDR3 is 15 amino acids. Germline V gives CDR1 MDHEN, CDR2 SYDVKM. The CDR3 nucleotides are TGTGCCACCTACAGCCCCATTGCCTATAATTCACCCCTCCACTTT. It is translated as CATYSPIAYNSPLHF. Full variable domain (missing parts from reference TRBV28 and TRBJ1-6): DVKVTQSSRYLVKRTGEKVFLECVQDMDHENMFWYRQDPGLGLRLIYFSYDVKMKEKGDIPEGYSVSREKKERFSLILESASTNQTSMYLCATYSPIAYNSPLHFGNGTRLTVT.

The CDR3 DNA is TGTGCCAGCAGTTCCGACGACTCCGGGGAGCTGTTTTTT. It codes for CASSSDDSGELFF. V is TRBV6-4 and J is TRBJ2-2; D is uncertain. The V gene lost 5 bases and the J gene lost 6 bases, with 10 bases spanning the gap. CDR3 length equals 13 residues. The germline gives CDR1 MRHNA, CDR2 SNTAGT.

The genes are TRBV6-7 and TRBJ2-7; 8 bases are a match to TRBD1. TRBV6-7 is an ORF, and what it does is uncertain. This CDR3 region has 17 residues. Trimming cost V 5 bases and J 0 bases; bases outside gene matches: 12. The CDR3 bases are TGTGCCAGCAGTGGGACAGGTCACGTAGTCCTCTCCTACGAGCAGTACTTC. Amino acid sequence: CASSGTGHVVLSYEQYF.

This chain joins TRBV29-1 and TRBJ1-4; 8 positions agree with TRBD1. The junction had 6 bases not matched to a gene; V was cut back by 7 bases and J by 5 bases. The CDR3 is made up of 13 amino acids. Germline V CDR1 and CDR2: SQVTM, ANQGSEA. The CDR3 sequence is CSAGQGLNEKLFF. The CDR3 nucleotides are TGCAGCGCCGGACAGGGCTTAAATGAAAAACTGTTTTTT.

The chain carries TRBV6-6 and TRBJ1-2; a weak D match, TRBD1 (6 bases). Germline V CDR1 and CDR2: MNHNY, SVGAGI (reference sequence). Trimming stripped 0 bases from V and 4 bases from J, with 9 bases between. The length of the CDR3 is 14 residues. The CDR3 sequence: CASSYSGGGYGYTF. The DNA of the CDR3 is TGTGCCAGCAGTTACTCTGGGGGCGGCTATGGCTACACCTTC.

This clone occurred once. This chain connects TRBV18 to TRBJ2-7; TRBD2 agrees at 13 bases. Trimming removed 3 bases from V and 7 bases from J; junction bases left unmatched: 6. Germline values: CDR1 KGHSH, CDR2 LQKENI. The length of the CDR3 is 15 residues. CDR3: CASSPGLAGWYEQYF. CDR3 nucleotides: TGTGCCAGCTCACCGGGACTAGCGGGATGGTATGAGCAGTACTTC.

The J gene is TRBJ2-1, the V gene TRBV5-5; possibly TRBD1 for D (5 bases). There are 13 residues in the CDR3. Looked up from germline, CDR1 is SGHKS and CDR2 is YYEKEE (reference sequence). V gave up 0 bases and J gave up 7 bases, with 8 bases separating them. DNA of the CDR3: TGTGCCAGCAGCTTGGGACAGCAAAATGAGCAGTTCTTC. This translates into CASSLGQQNEQFF.